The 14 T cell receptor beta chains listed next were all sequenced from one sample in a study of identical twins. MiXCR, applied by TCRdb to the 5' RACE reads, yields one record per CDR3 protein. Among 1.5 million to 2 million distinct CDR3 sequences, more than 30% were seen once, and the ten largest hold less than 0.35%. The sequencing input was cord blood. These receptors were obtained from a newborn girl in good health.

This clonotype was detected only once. CDR3 sequence reads: CASSLDTSTNEKLFF. In DNA, the CDR3 is TGCGCCAGCAGCTTGGACACTTCAACTAATGAAAAACTGTTTTTT. This chain connects TRBV5-1 to TRBJ1-4; D is ambiguous. Germline CDR1 reads SGHRS; CDR2 reads YFSETQ. This CDR3 is 15 amino acids long. V lost 0 bases, J lost 0 bases, and 6 bases lay in between.

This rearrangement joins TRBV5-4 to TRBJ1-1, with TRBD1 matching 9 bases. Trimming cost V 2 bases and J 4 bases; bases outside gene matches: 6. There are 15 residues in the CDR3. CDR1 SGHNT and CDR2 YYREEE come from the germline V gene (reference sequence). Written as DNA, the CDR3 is TGTGCCAGCAGCTTAGGATCGACAGGGGGCACTGAAGCTTTCTTT. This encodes CASSLGSTGGTEAFF.

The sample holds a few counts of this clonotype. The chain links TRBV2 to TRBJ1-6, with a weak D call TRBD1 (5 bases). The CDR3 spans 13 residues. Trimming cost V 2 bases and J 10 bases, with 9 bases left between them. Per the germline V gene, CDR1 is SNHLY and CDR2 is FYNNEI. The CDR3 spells CASSEQGWSPLHF. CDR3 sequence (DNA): TGTGCCAGCAGTGAACAGGGTTGGTCACCCCTCCACTTT.

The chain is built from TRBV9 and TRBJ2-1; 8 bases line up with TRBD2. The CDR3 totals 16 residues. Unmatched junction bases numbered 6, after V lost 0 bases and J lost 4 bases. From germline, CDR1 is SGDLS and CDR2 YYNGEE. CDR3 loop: CASSVGGGGRYNEQFF. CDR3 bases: TGTGCCAGCAGCGTAGGGGGCGGGGGGCGGTACAATGAGCAGTTCTTC.

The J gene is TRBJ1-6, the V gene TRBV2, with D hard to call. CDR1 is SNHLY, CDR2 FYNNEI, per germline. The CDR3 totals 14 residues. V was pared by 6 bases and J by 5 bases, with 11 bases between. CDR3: CASRPRTDNSPLHF. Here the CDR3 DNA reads TGTGCCAGCAGGCCTCGAACGGATAATTCACCCCTCCACTTT.

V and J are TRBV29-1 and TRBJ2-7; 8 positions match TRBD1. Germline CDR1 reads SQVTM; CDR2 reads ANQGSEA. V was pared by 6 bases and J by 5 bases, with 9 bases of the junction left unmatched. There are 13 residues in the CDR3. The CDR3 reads CSVGRTGNHEQYF. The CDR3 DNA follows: TGCAGCGTGGGTCGGACAGGGAACCACGAGCAGTACTTC.

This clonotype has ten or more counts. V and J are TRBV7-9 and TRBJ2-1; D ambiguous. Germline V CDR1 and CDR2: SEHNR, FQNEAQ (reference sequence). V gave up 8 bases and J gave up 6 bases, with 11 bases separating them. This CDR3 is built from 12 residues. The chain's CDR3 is CASAEKINEQFF. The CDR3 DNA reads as TGTGCCAGCGCAGAGAAGATCAATGAGCAGTTCTTC. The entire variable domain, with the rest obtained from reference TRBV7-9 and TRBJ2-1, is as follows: DTGVSQNPRHKITKRGQNVTFRCDPISEHNRLYWYRQTLGQGPEFLTYFQNEAQLEKSRLLSDRFSAERPKGSFSTLEIQRTEQGDSAMYLCASAEKINEQFFGPGTRLTVL.

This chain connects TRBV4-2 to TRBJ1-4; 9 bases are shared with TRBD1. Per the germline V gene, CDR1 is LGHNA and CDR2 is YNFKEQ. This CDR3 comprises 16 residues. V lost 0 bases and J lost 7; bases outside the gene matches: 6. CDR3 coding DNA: TGTGCCAGCAGCCAAGATCCACAGGGGGCCCGTGAAAAACTGTTTTTT. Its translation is CASSQDPQGAREKLFF.

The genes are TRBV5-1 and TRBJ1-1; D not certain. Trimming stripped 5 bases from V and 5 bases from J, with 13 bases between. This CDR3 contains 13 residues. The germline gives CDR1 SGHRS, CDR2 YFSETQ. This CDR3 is CASRQIPNTEAFF. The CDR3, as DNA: TGCGCCAGCAGACAGATCCCAAATACTGAAGCTTTCTTT.

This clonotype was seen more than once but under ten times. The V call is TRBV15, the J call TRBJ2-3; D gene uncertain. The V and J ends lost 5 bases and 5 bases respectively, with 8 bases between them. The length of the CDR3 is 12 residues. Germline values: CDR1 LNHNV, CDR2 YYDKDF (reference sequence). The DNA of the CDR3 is TGTGCCACCAGCGGTAGAGGAGATACGCAGTATTTT. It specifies CATSGRGDTQYF.

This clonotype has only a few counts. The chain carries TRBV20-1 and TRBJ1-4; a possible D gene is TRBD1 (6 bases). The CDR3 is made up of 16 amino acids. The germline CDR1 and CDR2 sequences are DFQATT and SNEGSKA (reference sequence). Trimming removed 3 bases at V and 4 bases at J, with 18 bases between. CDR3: CSASSPTGAFNEKLFF. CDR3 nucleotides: TGCAGTGCTAGCTCCCCCACGGGGGCCTTTAATGAAAAACTGTTTTTT.

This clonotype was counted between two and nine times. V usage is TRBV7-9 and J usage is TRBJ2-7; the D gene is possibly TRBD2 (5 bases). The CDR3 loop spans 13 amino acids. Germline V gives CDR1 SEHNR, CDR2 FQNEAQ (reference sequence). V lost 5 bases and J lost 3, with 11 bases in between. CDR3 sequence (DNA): TGTGCCAGCAGCATACGGACTGACTACGAGCAGTACTTC. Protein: CASSIRTDYEQYF.

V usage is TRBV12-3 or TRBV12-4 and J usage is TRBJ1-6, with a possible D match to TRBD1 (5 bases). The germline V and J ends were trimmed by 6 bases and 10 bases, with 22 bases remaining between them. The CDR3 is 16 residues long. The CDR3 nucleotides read TGTGCCAGCAGCTCCTCGGGGCCCCTGGGGAGATCACCCCTCCACTTT. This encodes CASSSSGPLGRSPLHF.

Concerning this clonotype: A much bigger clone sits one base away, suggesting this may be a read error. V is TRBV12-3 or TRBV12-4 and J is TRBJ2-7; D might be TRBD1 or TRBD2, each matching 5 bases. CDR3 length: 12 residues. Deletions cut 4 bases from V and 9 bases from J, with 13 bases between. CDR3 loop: CASSYTRDGQYF. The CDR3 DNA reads TGTGCCAGCAGTTACACTAGGGACGGGCAGTACTTC.